What follows are 29 T cell receptor beta chains derived from one specimen sequenced in a study of CD8 T cells in ankylosing spondylitis. TCRdb re-called the 5' RACE reads through MiXCR, storing one row per CDR3 protein. The table lists some 840,000 distinct CDR3 sequences, approximately 12% of them singletons. For these TCRs, the target antigens are not known. Study findings and constraints: Apparently characteristic of ankylosing spondylitis blood was a TCR beta motif (roughly eight highly homologous variants).

Sequencing used blood, either unsorted or a sorted T cell fraction (not recorded which). The receptors derive from a male donor with ankylosing spondylitis.

The J gene is TRBJ2-4, the V gene TRBV20-1; 8 bases map to TRBD2. The J segment lost 8 bases and the V segment lost 3 bases, leaving 9 bases of the junction unmatched. The length of the CDR3 is 14 residues. Germline V lookup: CDR1 DFQATT, CDR2 SNEGSKA (reference sequence). CDR3 protein: CSARLSGGRDIQYF. DNA for the CDR3: TGCAGTGCTAGGCTCTCGGGGGGGCGGGACATTCAGTACTTC.

This clonotype was counted only a few times. The chain links TRBV12-3 or TRBV12-4 to TRBJ1-2; perhaps TRBD1 as D (6 bases). The V and J ends lost 7 bases and 4 bases respectively, with 16 bases between them. The CDR3 spans 14 residues. In nucleotides, the CDR3 is TGTGCCAGCACTAACAGGGAGATTGCCTATGGCTACACCTTC. It is translated as CASTNREIAYGYTF.

The rearrangement joins TRBV28 to TRBJ1-5, with 9 bases fitting TRBD1. Per the germline V gene, CDR1 is MDHEN and CDR2 is SYDVKM. This CDR3 has 15 residues. V dropped 6 bases and J dropped 6; count of bases not matched to a gene: 9. The CDR3 loop reads CASRTGGISRQPQHF. In DNA form, the CDR3 reads TGTGCCAGCAGGACAGGGGGTATATCTCGTCAGCCCCAGCATTTT.

Only a few counts were recorded for this clonotype. The chain employs TRBV5-1 and TRBJ2-1; 10 positions match TRBD2. Germline V gene lookup returns CDR1 SGHRS and CDR2 YFSETQ. The CDR3 totals 16 residues. Losses at the gene ends were 1 base for V and 8 bases for J; bases not matched to a gene: 9. The CDR3 protein is CASSLSWSGRAHEQFF. The CDR3 DNA reads as TGCGCCAGCAGCTTGAGTTGGAGCGGGAGGGCACATGAGCAGTTCTTC.

In this sample, this clonotype turned up a few times. V is TRBV20-1 and J is TRBJ2-1; D not certain. The V and J ends lost 4 bases and 0 bases respectively, with 13 bases between them. This CDR3 region has 15 residues. The germline CDR1 and CDR2 sequences are DFQATT and SNEGSKA (reference sequence). Written as DNA, the CDR3 is TGCAGTGCTAACCATGGTCCTTACTCCTACAATGAGCAGTTCTTC. The encoded protein is CSANHGPYSYNEQFF.

In this sample, this clonotype turned up many times. The chain has TRBV20-1 and TRBJ2-4, with 8 nucleotides matching TRBD1. The CDR3 is 12 residues long. After removal of 6 bases from V and 8 bases from J, the junction contained 6 bases not matched to a gene. The V gene's germline CDR1 is DFQATT and CDR2 SNEGSKA (reference sequence). DNA for the CDR3: TGCAGTGCAGAGGACAGGGTGGACATTCAGTACTTC. It codes for CSAEDRVDIQYF.

This clonotype was observed many times. The chain carries TRBV18 and TRBJ2-7; possibly TRBD1 for D (5 bases). The CDR3 has 13 amino acids. Looked up from germline, CDR1 is KGHSH and CDR2 is LQKENI. The V gene lost 6 bases and the J gene lost 2 bases, with 11 bases spanning the gap. The DNA for the CDR3 is TGTGCCAGCTCGTCGTCAGGGACCTACGAGCAGTACTTC. This translates into CASSSSGTYEQYF.

V usage is TRBV18 and J usage is TRBJ2-1; a possible D gene is TRBD2 (6 bases). Between the trimmed V and J ends, which lost 3 bases and 2 bases, there was a span of 14 bases. Germline assignment: CDR1 KGHSH and CDR2 LQKENI. This CDR3 is built from 16 residues. CDR3 nucleotide sequence: TGTGCCAGCTCACCGCCCGGGGGTCTAGCCTACAATGAGCAGTTCTTC. Translation: CASSPPGGLAYNEQFF.

The chain combines TRBV27 with TRBJ2-7, with a weak D call TRBD1 (6 bases). Germline values: CDR1 MNHEY, CDR2 SMNVEV (reference sequence). V was shortened by 7 bases and J by 4 bases, with 11 bases between the two germline ends. The length of the CDR3 is 12 residues. The CDR3 region is CASTLDRYEQYF. The CDR3 DNA reads as TGTGCCAGCACTTTGGACAGATACGAGCAGTACTTC.

Many counts were recorded for this clonotype. The chain joins TRBV6-2 or TRBV6-3 to TRBJ2-1; D is ambiguous. CDR1 and CDR2 (germline): MNHEY, SVGEGT. V was shortened by 10 bases and J by 3 bases, with 16 bases between the two germline ends. The CDR3 consists of 14 residues. The CDR3 loop reads CATIRSLDYNEQFF. CDR3 DNA sequence: TGTGCCACCATACGGAGCCTAGACTACAATGAGCAGTTCTTC.

This clonotype was recorded many times. V and J are TRBV10-3 and TRBJ2-5; D may be TRBD1 or TRBD2 (5 bases each). V lost 4 bases, J lost 5 bases, and 17 bases lay in between. The CDR3 sequence is 15 residues long. Germline CDR1 is ENHRY and CDR2 is SYGVKD. For the CDR3, the DNA is TGTGCCATCAGTGGAGGGGCCGAAACCCGGGAGACCCAGTACTTC. Its protein product is CAISGGAETRETQYF.

This clonotype came up a few times. The J gene is TRBJ1-5, the V gene TRBV7-9, with D unclear. In germline, CDR1 is SEHNR, CDR2 FQNEAQ (reference sequence). The CDR3 runs to 13 residues. The V gene lost 3 bases and the J gene lost 5 bases, with 8 bases spanning the gap. CDR3 nucleotide sequence: TGTGCCAGCAGCTTCGCTTCTGATCAGCCCCAGCATTTT. It translates to CASSFASDQPQHF.

This clonotype was picked up many times. The chain joins TRBV20-1 to TRBJ2-1; TRBD2 matches 8 bases. CDR1 is DFQATT and CDR2 is SNEGSKA in the germline V gene (reference sequence). V shed 5 bases, J shed 10 bases, and the junction held 7 bases outside the gene matches. The CDR3 totals 12 residues. CDR3: CSAPRLAQEQFF. The CDR3 DNA follows: TGCAGTGCTCCCCGACTAGCGCAAGAGCAGTTCTTC.

The chain carries TRBV20-1 and TRBJ2-3; TRBD1 might be the D (6 bases). Germline CDR1 reads DFQATT; CDR2 reads SNEGSKA (reference sequence). The CDR3 extends over 15 amino acids. Trimming took 0 bases from V and 1 from J, leaving 11 bases between them. The CDR3 DNA follows: TGCAGTGCTAGAGATAGGCGACAGGGCACAGATACGCAGTATTTT. It specifies CSARDRRQGTDTQYF.

Many counts were recorded for this clonotype. The J gene is TRBJ2-2, the V gene TRBV20-1; 8 bases align to TRBD2. From germline, CDR1 is DFQATT and CDR2 SNEGSKA (reference sequence). V shed 4 bases and J 2 bases; nucleotides not matched to a gene: 6. This CDR3 is built from 15 residues. CDR3 in DNA: TGCAGTGCTATTCGAACTAGCGGTAACACCGGGGAGCTGTTTTTT. It is translated as CSAIRTSGNTGELFF.

This rearrangement joins TRBV10-3 to TRBJ2-5; D remains unclear. CDR3 size: 14 residues. V shed 3 bases and J shed 5 bases, with 13 bases lying between them. The V gene's germline CDR1 is ENHRY and CDR2 SYGVKD. The CDR3 DNA reads as TGTGCCATCAGTGAAGTCTCCCCCGGGGAGACCCAGTACTTC. The encoded protein is CAISEVSPGETQYF.

Here the CDR3 reads CASSLTGGLGTDTQYF. The CDR3 DNA is TGCGCCAGCAGCCTTACAGGGGGCTTGGGCACAGATACGCAGTATTTT. The chain carries TRBV4-3 and TRBJ2-3; TRBD1 agrees at 9 bases. The trim removed 4 bases at V and 1 base at J, leaving 6 bases unmatched. CDR1 LGHNA and CDR2 YSLEER come from the germline V gene. The CDR3 has 16 residues.

This clonotype has at least ten counts. The J gene is TRBJ2-7, the V gene TRBV20-1, with 10 bases aligning to TRBD1. Germline V gene lookup returns CDR1 DFQATT and CDR2 SNEGSKA (reference sequence). J lost 4 bases, V lost 6 bases, and 9 bases had no gene match. The CDR3 length is 14 residues. CDR3: CSAKLGQGLYEQYF. The CDR3 bases are TGCAGTGCGAAGTTGGGACAGGGGCTATACGAGCAGTACTTC.

In its sample, this clonotype was seen many times. This chain joins TRBV20-1 and TRBJ2-2; D unresolved. The CDR3 is made up of 13 amino acids. V was shortened by 3 bases and J by 2 bases, with 7 bases between the two germline ends. Germline V gene sequence: CDR1 DFQATT, CDR2 SNEGSKA (reference sequence). DNA for the CDR3: TGCAGTGCTAGTGCGGCTAACACCGGGGAGCTGTTTTTT. Its protein is CSASAANTGELFF.

This clonotype was recorded a few times. The V and J genes are TRBV6-2 or TRBV6-3 and TRBJ1-2; 9 bases agree with TRBD1. This CDR3 has 14 amino acids. Germline loops: CDR1 MNHEY, CDR2 SVGEGT. V was pared by 2 bases and J by 4 bases, with 2 bases of the junction left unmatched. CDR3 residues: CASSYGTGTYGYTF. Here the CDR3 DNA reads TGTGCCAGCAGTTACGGGACAGGGACCTATGGCTACACCTTC.

This clonotype was recorded at least ten times. The chain couples TRBV20-1 to TRBJ1-2; possibly TRBD1 for D (6 bases). CDR1 is DFQATT, CDR2 SNEGSKA, per germline (reference sequence). V was clipped by 1 base and J by 4 bases, with 19 bases between them. This CDR3 has 16 amino acids. CDR3 sequence reads: CSARAGHLNPSYGYTF. CDR3 bases: TGCAGTGCTAGAGCGGGACACCTAAACCCGAGCTATGGCTACACCTTC.

This clonotype was seen at least ten times. The rearrangement links TRBV12-3 or TRBV12-4 to TRBJ2-1, with D perhaps matching TRBD1 (6 bases). The CDR3 runs 11 residues. The V end was cut by 8 bases, the J end by 7 bases, with 9 bases between. In DNA form, the CDR3 reads TGTGCCAGCCCAAGGGGGAATGAGCAGTTCTTC. Translation gives CASPRGNEQFF.

This chain links TRBV20-1 with TRBJ2-1; 13 bases match TRBD2. The CDR3 spans 14 residues. Germline lookup yields CDR1 DFQATT and CDR2 SNEGSKA (reference sequence). The V gene end was trimmed by 5 bases and the J gene end by 8 bases; junction bases not matched to a gene: 6. In nucleotides, the CDR3 is TGCAGTGCTTTACGGACTAGCGGGAGCGATGAGCAGTTCTTC. Its protein is CSALRTSGSDEQFF.

V is TRBV6-5 and J is TRBJ2-1; D is unclear. The V and J ends lost 6 bases and 14 bases respectively, with 11 bases between them. Germline loops: CDR1 MNHEY, CDR2 SVGAGI. This CDR3 comprises 10 residues. The CDR3 nucleotides are TGTGCCAGCAGGGGTCTCCGGGAGTTCTTC. This encodes CASRGLREFF.

The chain has TRBV14 and TRBJ2-1; no reliable D call. Germline assignment: CDR1 SGHDN and CDR2 FVKESK. Trimming took 4 bases from V and 8 from J, leaving 12 bases between them. The CDR3 is 13 residues long. DNA of the CDR3: TGTGCCAGCAGCCTATTAGCACGGGATGAGCAGTTCTTC. Its translation is CASSLLARDEQFF.

The CDR3 DNA reads as TGCGCCAGCAGCCAAGATCCAGGTTTGGGGTATGGTACCGGGGAGCTGTTTTTT. This gives the protein CASSQDPGLGYGTGELFF. V and J are TRBV4-3 and TRBJ2-2; D gene uncertain. The V gene's germline CDR1 is LGHNA and CDR2 YSLEER. The CDR3 is 18 residues long. With 0 bases removed from V and 5 bases from J, the gap between germline ends came to 19 bases.

This clonotype was picked up many times. The genes are TRBV29-1 and TRBJ2-7; TRBD1 aligns across 7 bases. CDR3 size: 13 residues. CDR1 and CDR2 (germline): SQVTM, ANQGSEA. With 6 bases clipped from V and 0 bases from J, the junction kept 5 bases outside the gene matches. The CDR3: CSVRQGSSYEQYF. The CDR3, as DNA: TGCAGCGTCCGACAGGGTAGCTCCTACGAGCAGTACTTC.

Only a few counts were recorded for this clonotype. This rearrangement joins TRBV5-1 to TRBJ1-1; 7 bases match TRBD1. Germline assignment: CDR1 SGHRS and CDR2 YFSETQ. V trimming: 4 bases; J trimming: 1 base; junction bases outside the gene matches: 4. The CDR3 extends over 14 amino acids. The CDR3 here is CASSRGQQNTEAFF. For the CDR3, the DNA is TGCGCCAGCAGCCGGGGACAGCAGAACACTGAAGCTTTCTTT.

The J gene is TRBJ2-7, the V gene TRBV21-1; the D call in the table, TRBD1, was not verified against the DNA. TRBV21-1 is given as a pseudogene. CDR3 length: 17 residues. The CDR3 region is CATYIRARGSIHYEQYF. DNA of the CDR3: TGTGCCACCTACATCAGGGCACGGGGGTCTATTCACTACGAGCAGTACTTC.